This paragraph covers one T cell receptor (beta chain) sequence. Relative to the germline gene, one junction end is altered; a read error may explain this. For each subset, genomic DNA was distributed in equal portions over several immunoSEQ plates. Measured with immunoSEQ multiplex PCR; TCRdb has only the in-frame clones, and not every one. The data show approximately 2.4 million clones, 90% to 97% seen once. This entry belongs to a study of shared clonotypes between healthy human individuals. Study-level information: Three CD4 naive, three CD4 memory, two CD8 naive and one CD8 memory plate were used per donor.

The CDR3 runs 17 residues. Germline CDR1 reads SSHAT; CDR2 reads FNYEAQ (reference sequence). Donors included only healthy HIV-negative adults lacking recent acute infections or vaccinations. Division of CD4+ cells produced a CD45RA+ naive subset and a CD45RA-negative memory subset. The genes are TRBV7-7 and TRBJ2-3; TRBD2 is a possible D gene (5 bases). The sequence was obtained from a man between 18 and 35 years old in good health. The sequenced sample was naive CD4+ T cells sorted from blood. Subset specified: CD45RA+ positively selected. The chain's CDR3 is CASSLAPYGANTDTQYF. Here the CDR3 DNA reads TGTGCTAGCAGCTTAGCGCCGTATGGCGCGAACACAGATACGCAGTATTTT.